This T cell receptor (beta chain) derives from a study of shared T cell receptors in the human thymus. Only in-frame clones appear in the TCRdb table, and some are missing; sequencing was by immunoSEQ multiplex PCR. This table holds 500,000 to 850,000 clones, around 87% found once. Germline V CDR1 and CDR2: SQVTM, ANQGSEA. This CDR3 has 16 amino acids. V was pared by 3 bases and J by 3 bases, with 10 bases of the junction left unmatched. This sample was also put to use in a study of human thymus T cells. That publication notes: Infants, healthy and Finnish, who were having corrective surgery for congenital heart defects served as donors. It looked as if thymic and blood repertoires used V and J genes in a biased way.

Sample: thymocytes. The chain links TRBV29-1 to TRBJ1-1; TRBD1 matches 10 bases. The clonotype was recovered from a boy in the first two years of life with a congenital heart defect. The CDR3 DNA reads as TGCAGCGTTGATTGTCCGCGGGACAGGGGTGACACTGAAGCTTTCTTT. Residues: CSVDCPRDRGDTEAFF.